Listed below are T cell receptor beta chains from one sample, sequenced in a study of radiotherapy plus CTLA-4 blockade in lung cancer. The protocol was immunoSEQ multiplex PCR, while the TCRdb copy is restricted to in-frame clones and leaves out a portion. The sample records about 90,000 clones, approximately 83% being singletons. The sequencing here drew on peripheral blood, taken from a patient treated with radiotherapy plus ipilimumab. These receptors all come from a human donor with non-small cell lung cancer that progressed on radiotherapy plus ipilimumab. Both conserved end residues are part of each CDR3. Fields, in order: J gene, clone size, D gene, V gene, CDR3 DNA, CDR3 protein. D genes are given only for firm matches. Clone size appears in some rows only: once, few, many, or a class for an expanded clone.

>TRBJ2-7|NA|NA|TRBV6-1
TGTGCCAGCAGCTTCCCGGGACCTTCATACGAGCAGTACTTC
CASSFPGPSYEQYF
>TRBJ2-1|NA|NA|TRBV7-9
TGTGCCAGCAGCTTATGGTCAGATGAGCAGTTCTTC
CASSLWSDEQFF
>TRBJ2-7|NA|TRBD1|TRBV27
TGTGCCAGCAGTTCCGCCGGGACAGGGGGTCTTAGGGGCTACGAGCAGTACTTC
CASSSAGTGGLRGYEQYF
>TRBJ1-5|NA|TRBD1|TRBV27
TGTGCCAGCAGTCCACGACAGGGGTCGAGCTTACATAGCAATCAGCCCCAGCATTTT
CASSPRQGSSLHSNQPQHF
>TRBJ2-3|NA|TRBD2|TRBV27
TGTGCCAGCATGGGGACTAGCGGGAGTACGGGAGATACGCAGTATTTT
CASMGTSGSTGDTQYF
>TRBJ2-7|NA|TRBD1|TRBV19
TGTGCCAGTAGCCCGGGACAGGCCTACGAGCAGTACTTC
CASSPGQAYEQYF
>TRBJ1-5|NA|NA|TRBV4-1
TGCGCCAGCAGCCGGGAAGTAAGCAATCAGCCCCAGCATTTT
CASSREVSNQPQHF
>TRBJ2-7|NA|NA|TRBV7-2
TGTGCCAGCAGCTTAGCGCCGGCGGGCCAAGCCTACGAGCAGTACTTC
CASSLAPAGQAYEQYF
>TRBJ1-4|few|TRBD1|TRBV6-5
TGTGCCAGCAGTTACTCGGCAGGGGGCGGCTATGAAAAACTGTTTTTT
CASSYSAGGGYEKLFF
>TRBJ1-1|NA|NA|TRBV7-9
TGTGCCAGCAGTGGTACGGCCGATGAAGCTTTCTTT
CASSGTADEAFF
>TRBJ1-2|NA|NA|TRBV7-2
TGTGCCAGCAGCTTAGCTCATTCTAACTATGGCTACACCTTC
CASSLAHSNYGYTF
>TRBJ1-2|NA|NA|TRBV7-6
TGTGCCAGCAGCTTAGAGGTTCAGGGGTTCTATGGCTACACCTTC
CASSLEVQGFYGYTF